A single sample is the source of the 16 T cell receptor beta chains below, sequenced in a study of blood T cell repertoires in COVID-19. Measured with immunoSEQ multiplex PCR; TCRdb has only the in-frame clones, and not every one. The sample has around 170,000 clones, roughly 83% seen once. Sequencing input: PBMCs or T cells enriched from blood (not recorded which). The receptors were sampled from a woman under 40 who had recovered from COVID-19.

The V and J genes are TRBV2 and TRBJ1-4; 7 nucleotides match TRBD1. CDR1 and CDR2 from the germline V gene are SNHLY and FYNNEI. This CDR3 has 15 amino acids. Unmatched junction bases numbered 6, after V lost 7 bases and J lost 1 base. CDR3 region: CASIRQGRTNEKLFF. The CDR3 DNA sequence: TGTGCCAGCATACGACAGGGCCGAACTAATGAAAAACTGTTTTTT.

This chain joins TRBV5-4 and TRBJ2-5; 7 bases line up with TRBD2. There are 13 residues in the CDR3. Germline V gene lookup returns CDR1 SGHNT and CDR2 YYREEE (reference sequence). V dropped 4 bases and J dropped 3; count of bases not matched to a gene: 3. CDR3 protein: CASSPTSEETQYF. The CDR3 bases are TGTGCCAGCAGCCCCACTAGCGAAGAGACCCAGTACTTC. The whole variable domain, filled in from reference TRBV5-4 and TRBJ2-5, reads ETGVTQSPTHLIKTRGQQVTLRCSSQSGHNTVSWYQQALGQGPQFIFQYYREEENGRGNFPPRFSGLQFPNYSSELNVNALELDDSALYLCASSPTSEETQYFGPGTRLLVL.

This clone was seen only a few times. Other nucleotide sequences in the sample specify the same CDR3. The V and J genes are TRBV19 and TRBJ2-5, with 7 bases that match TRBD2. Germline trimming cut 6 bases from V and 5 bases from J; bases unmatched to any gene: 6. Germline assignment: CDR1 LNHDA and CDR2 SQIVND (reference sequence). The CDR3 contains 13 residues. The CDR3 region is CASSATSRETQYF. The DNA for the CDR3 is TGTGCCAGTAGCGCGACTAGCCGGGAGACCCAGTACTTC.

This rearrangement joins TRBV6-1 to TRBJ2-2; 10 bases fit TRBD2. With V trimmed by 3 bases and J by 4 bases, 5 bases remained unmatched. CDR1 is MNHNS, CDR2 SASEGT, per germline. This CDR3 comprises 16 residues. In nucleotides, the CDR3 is TGTGCCAGCAGTGATTCTAGCGGGAGAGGCACCGGGGAGCTGTTTTTT. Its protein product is CASSDSSGRGTGELFF.

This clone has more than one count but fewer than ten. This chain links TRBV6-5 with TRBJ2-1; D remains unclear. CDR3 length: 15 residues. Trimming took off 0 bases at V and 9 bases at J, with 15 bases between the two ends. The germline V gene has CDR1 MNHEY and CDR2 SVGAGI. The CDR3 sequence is CASSYSWSVSSEQFF. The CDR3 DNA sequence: TGTGCCAGCAGTTACTCTTGGAGTGTTTCTAGTGAGCAGTTCTTC.

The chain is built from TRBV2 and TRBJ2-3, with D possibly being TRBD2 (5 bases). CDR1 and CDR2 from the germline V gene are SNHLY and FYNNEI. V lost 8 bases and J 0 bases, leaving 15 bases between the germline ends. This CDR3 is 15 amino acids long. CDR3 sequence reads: CASAVEGLSTDTQYF. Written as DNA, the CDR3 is TGTGCCAGCGCAGTCGAGGGCCTCAGCACAGATACGCAGTATTTT.

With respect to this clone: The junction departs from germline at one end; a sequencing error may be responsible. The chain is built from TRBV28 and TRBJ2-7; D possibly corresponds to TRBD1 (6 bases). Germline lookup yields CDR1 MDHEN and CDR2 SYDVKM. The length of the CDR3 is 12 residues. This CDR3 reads CASRTGSNEQYF. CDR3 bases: TGTGCCAGCAGGACAGGCTCCAACGAGCAGTACTTC.

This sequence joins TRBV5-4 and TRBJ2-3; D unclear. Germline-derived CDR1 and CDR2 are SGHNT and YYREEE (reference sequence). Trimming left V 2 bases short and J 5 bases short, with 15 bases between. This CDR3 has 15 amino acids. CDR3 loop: CASSLQQRDGDTQYF. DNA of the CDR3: TGTGCCAGCAGCTTACAGCAGAGAGATGGAGATACGCAGTATTTT.

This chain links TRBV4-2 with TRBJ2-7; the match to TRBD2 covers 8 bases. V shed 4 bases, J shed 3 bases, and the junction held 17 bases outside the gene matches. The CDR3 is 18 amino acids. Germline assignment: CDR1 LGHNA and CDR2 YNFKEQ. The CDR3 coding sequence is TGTGCCAGCAGCCCCGCGGGGGGAGGGCGAGCGGGAGTCTACGAGCAGTACTTC. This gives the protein CASSPAGGGRAGVYEQYF.

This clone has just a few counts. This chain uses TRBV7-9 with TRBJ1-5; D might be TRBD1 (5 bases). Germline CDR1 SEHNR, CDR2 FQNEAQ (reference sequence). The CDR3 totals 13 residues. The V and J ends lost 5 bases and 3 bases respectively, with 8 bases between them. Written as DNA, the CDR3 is TGTGCCAGCAGCCGGGGGGACAATCAGCCCCAGCATTTT. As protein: CASSRGDNQPQHF.

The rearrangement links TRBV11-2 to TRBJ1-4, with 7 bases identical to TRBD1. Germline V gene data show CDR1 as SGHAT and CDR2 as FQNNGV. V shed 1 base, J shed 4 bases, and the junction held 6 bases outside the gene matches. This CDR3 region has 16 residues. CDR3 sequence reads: CASSLGARGDNEKLFF. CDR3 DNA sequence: TGTGCCAGCAGCTTAGGGGCCAGGGGGGATAATGAAAAACTGTTTTTT.

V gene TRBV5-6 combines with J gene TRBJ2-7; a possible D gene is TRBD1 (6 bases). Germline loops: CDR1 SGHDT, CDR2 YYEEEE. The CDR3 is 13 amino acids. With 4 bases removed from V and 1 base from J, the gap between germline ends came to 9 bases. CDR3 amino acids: CASSRTDSYEQYF. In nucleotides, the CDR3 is TGTGCCAGCAGCCGGACAGATTCCTACGAGCAGTACTTC.

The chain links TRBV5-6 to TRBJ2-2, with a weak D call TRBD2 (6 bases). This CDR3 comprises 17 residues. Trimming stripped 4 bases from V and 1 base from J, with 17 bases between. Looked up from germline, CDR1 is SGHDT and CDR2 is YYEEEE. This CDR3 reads CASSLHSAGWNTGELFF. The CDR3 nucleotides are TGTGCCAGCAGCCTCCACTCGGCGGGATGGAACACCGGGGAGCTGTTTTTT.

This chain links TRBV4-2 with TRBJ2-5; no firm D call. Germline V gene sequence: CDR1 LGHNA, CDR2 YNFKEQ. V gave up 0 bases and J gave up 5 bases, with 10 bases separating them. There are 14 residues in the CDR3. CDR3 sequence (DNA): TGTGCCAGCAGCCAAGATTATGGCAACGAGACCCAGTACTTC. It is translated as CASSQDYGNETQYF.

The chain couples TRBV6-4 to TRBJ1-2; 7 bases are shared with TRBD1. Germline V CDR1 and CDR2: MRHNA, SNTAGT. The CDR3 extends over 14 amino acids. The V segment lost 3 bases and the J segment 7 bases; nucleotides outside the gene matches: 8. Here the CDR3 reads CASSERDSGSGYTF. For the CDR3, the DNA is TGTGCCAGCAGTGAACGGGACAGTGGCTCTGGCTACACCTTC.

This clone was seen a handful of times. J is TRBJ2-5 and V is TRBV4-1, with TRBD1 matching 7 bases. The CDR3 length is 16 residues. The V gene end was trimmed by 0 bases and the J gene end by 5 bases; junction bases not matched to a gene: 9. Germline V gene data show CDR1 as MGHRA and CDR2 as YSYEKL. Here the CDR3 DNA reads TGCGCCAGCAGCCAAGAACGGAACAGGGGAGAGGAGACCCAGTACTTC. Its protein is CASSQERNRGEETQYF.